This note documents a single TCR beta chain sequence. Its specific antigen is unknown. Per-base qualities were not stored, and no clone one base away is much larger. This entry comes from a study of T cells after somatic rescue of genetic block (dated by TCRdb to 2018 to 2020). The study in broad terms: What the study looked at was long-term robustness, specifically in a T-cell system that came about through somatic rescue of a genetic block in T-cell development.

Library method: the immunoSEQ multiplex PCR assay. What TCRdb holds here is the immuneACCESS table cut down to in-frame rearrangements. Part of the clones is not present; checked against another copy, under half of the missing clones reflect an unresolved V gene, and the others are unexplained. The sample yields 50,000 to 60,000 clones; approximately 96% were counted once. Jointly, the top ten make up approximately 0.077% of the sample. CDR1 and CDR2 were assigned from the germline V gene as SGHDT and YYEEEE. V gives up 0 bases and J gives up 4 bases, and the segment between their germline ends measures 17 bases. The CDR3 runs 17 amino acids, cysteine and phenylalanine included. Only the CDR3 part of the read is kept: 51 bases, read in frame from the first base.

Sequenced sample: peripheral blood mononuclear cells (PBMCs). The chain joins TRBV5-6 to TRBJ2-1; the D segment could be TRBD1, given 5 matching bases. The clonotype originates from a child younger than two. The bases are TGTGCCAGCAGCTTGGGCGACAGTATTCCCTCTTACAATGAGCAGTTCTTC. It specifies CASSLGDSIPSYNEQFF. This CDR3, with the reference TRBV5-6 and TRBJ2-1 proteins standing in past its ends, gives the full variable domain DAGVTQSPTHLIKTRGQQVTLRCSPKSGHDTVSWYQQALGQGPQFIFQYYEEEERQRGNFPDRFSGHQFPNYSSELNVNALLLGDSALYLCASSLGDSIPSYNEQFFGPGTRLTVL.